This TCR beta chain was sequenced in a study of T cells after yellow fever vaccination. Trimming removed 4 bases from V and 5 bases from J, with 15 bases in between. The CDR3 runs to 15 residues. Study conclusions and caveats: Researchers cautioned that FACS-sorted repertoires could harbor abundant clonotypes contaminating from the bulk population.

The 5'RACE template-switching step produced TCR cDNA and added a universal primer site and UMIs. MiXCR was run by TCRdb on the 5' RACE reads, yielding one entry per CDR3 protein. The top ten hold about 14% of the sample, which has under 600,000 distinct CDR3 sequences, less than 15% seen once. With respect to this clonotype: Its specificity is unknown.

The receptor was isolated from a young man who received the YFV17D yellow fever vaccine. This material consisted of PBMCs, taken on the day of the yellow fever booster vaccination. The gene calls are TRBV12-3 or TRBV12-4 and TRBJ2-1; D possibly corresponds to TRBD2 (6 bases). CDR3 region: CASSSLAEGNNEQFF. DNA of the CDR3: TGTGCCAGCAGTTCCTTAGCGGAAGGGAACAATGAGCAGTTCTTC.